The 11 T cell receptor beta chains below come from one sample, sequenced in a study of Tregs in tolerant kidney transplant recipients. Here immunoSEQ multiplex PCR was the method, and the copy in TCRdb shows in-frame clones only, minus some. The table records 200,000 to 300,000 clones, 65% to 85% of them present only once. The specimen was CD4+ T cells from blood. These receptors originate from a human donor in good health.

Only a few counts were recorded for this clone. The chain is built from TRBV30 and TRBJ1-2; D remains unclear. Germline V CDR1 and CDR2: GTSNPN, SVGIG (reference sequence). The V and J ends lost 4 bases and 2 bases respectively, with 11 bases between them. CDR3 length: 13 residues. The CDR3, as DNA: TGTGCCTGGACGGATCCGGCGAACTATGGCTACACCTTC. Translated: CAWTDPANYGYTF.

This clone was detected a few times. At the DNA level, this CDR3 is encoded by other sequences in the same sample as well. The chain links TRBV30 to TRBJ1-5; a possible D gene is TRBD1 (5 bases). CDR1 and CDR2 from the germline V gene are GTSNPN and SVGIG (reference sequence). This CDR3 contains 12 residues. Trimming took 2 bases from V and 6 from J, leaving 8 bases between them. Written as DNA, the CDR3 is TGTGCCTGGAGTACCCAGGGTCAGCCCCAGCATTTT. Translated, it gives CAWSTQGQPQHF.

This clone occurred a few times. The V and J genes are TRBV25-1 and TRBJ2-1, with D possibly matching TRBD1 (5 bases). CDR1 is MGHDK, CDR2 SYGVNS, per germline. V dropped 7 bases and J dropped 3 bases, with 10 bases sitting between them. The CDR3 consists of 13 residues. The CDR3 DNA sequence: TGTGCCAGCAAATGGCAGGGCTACAATGAGCAGTTCTTC. It encodes CASKWQGYNEQFF.

V and J are TRBV5-1 and TRBJ2-7; TRBD1 agrees at 8 bases. V dropped 4 bases and J dropped 4; count of bases not matched to a gene: 4. Looked up from germline, CDR1 is SGHRS and CDR2 is YFSETQ. This CDR3 is 13 amino acids long. The CDR3 is CASSTGTGYEQYF. The CDR3 nucleotides are TGCGCCAGCAGCACAGGGACAGGATACGAGCAGTACTTC.

The chain uses TRBV5-1 and TRBJ2-2; D is perhaps TRBD2 (6 bases). Trimming shortened V by 3 bases and J by 4 bases, and 10 bases separated the two germline ends. Germline CDR1 SGHRS, CDR2 YFSETQ. This CDR3 has 14 residues. In DNA form, the CDR3 reads TGCGCCAGCAGCTCGGGAGATCGCACCGGGGAGCTGTTTTTT. It specifies CASSSGDRTGELFF.

This sequence joins TRBV2 and TRBJ2-3; possible D gene TRBD2, 6 bases. CDR1 and CDR2 (germline): SNHLY, FYNNEI. With 6 bases removed from V and 6 bases from J, the gap between germline ends came to 16 bases. The CDR3 is 14 amino acids. The CDR3 loop is CASRKGRGLDTQYF. The CDR3 DNA follows: TGTGCCAGCAGAAAAGGGCGGGGACTTGATACGCAGTATTTT.

Concerning this clone itself: Within the sample, other DNA sequences also encode this same CDR3. This rearrangement joins TRBV2 to TRBJ2-5, with D perhaps TRBD1 (7 bases). Trimming took 7 bases from V and 2 from J, leaving 20 bases between them. Looked up from germline, CDR1 is SNHLY and CDR2 is FYNNEI. The CDR3 has 16 amino acids. The CDR3 coding sequence is TGTGCCAGCACCCAAACCAGGGGGGTAGGGCAAGAGACCCAGTACTTC. This codes for CASTQTRGVGQETQYF.

The table lists this clone with a few counts. J is TRBJ2-7 and V is TRBV28, with TRBD2 matching 9 bases. This CDR3 spans 13 amino acids. Trimming took 9 bases from V and 6 from J; bases not matched to a gene: 9. The germline V gene has CDR1 MDHEN and CDR2 SYDVKM. The CDR3 loop reads CASTTSGYAEQYF. Written as DNA, the CDR3 is TGTGCCAGTACGACTAGCGGCTACGCCGAGCAGTACTTC.

This clone was observed once. This rearrangement joins TRBV18 to TRBJ1-2; 9 bases are a match to TRBD1. The CDR3 sequence is 16 residues long. Germline lookup yields CDR1 KGHSH and CDR2 LQKENI. The V segment lost 4 bases and the J segment 2 bases; nucleotides outside the gene matches: 8. CDR3 in amino acids: CASSQRTGDANYGYTF. CDR3 nucleotides: TGTGCCAGCTCACAAAGGACAGGGGATGCGAACTATGGCTACACCTTC.

The chain recombines TRBV5-6 with TRBJ2-3, with a tentative D call TRBD1 (6 bases). Trimming stripped 1 base from V and 0 bases from J, with 12 bases between. This CDR3 is 16 amino acids long. The germline V gene has CDR1 SGHDT and CDR2 YYEEEE. The CDR3 nucleotides are TGTGCCAGCAGCTTGCTAACAGGGTACAGCACAGATACGCAGTATTTT. Translating gives CASSLLTGYSTDTQYF.

The V call is TRBV7-9, the J call TRBJ1-1; D not resolved. The CDR3 covers 16 residues. CDR1 is SEHNR and CDR2 is FQNEAQ in the germline V gene (reference sequence). The V and J ends lost 1 base and 1 base respectively, with 13 bases between them. CDR3 nucleotide sequence: TGTGCCAGCAGCTTAGGTTTTCCCCTCGGGAACACTGAAGCTTTCTTT. It translates to CASSLGFPLGNTEAFF.